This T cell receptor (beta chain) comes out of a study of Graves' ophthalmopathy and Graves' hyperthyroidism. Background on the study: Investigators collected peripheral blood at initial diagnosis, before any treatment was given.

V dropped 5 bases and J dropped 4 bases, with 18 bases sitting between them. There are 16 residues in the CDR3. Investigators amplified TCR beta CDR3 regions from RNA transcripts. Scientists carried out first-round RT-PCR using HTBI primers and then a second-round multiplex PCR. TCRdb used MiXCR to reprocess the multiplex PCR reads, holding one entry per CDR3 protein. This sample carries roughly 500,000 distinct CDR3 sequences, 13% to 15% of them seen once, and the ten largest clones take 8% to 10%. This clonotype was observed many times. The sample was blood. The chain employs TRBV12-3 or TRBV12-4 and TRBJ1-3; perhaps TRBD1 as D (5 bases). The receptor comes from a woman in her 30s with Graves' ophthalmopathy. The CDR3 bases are TGTGCCAGCAGTCTGCGGGACTACTCGTTCGGAAACACCATATATTTT. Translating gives CASSLRDYSFGNTIYF.